The 28 T cell receptor beta chains presented below share a single source sample, sequenced in a study of shared clonotypes between healthy human individuals. Clones were sequenced by immunoSEQ multiplex PCR, and TCRdb holds only the in-frame ones, with some missing. The table includes roughly 2,500,000 clones, 80% to 95% detected once. The specimen was naive CD4+ T cells from PBMCs. The subset here: CD45RA+ positively selected. These receptors came from a man aged 18-30 years in good health. Some clones in this sample may be carry-over from other donors' samples.

A note on this clone: The sample holds other DNA sequences that translate to the same CDR3. The CDR3 nucleotides read TGTGCCAGCAGGAGAGGGGGGACTGAAGCTTTCTTT. Its translation: CASRRGGTEAFF. V and J are TRBV2 and TRBJ1-1; D may be TRBD1 (6 bases). Germline V gene sequence: CDR1 SNHLY, CDR2 FYNNEI. There are 12 residues in the CDR3. Trimming cost V 6 bases and J 5 bases, with 10 bases left between them.

The gene calls are TRBV7-3 and TRBJ2-2, with 12 nucleotides matching TRBD2. The CDR3 is 17 residues long. Unmatched junction bases numbered 3, after V lost 1 base and J lost 3 bases. The germline CDR1 and CDR2 sequences are SGHTA and FQGTGA. The CDR3: CASSLMASGRDTGELFF. CDR3 nucleotides: TGTGCCAGCAGCTTAATGGCTAGCGGGAGGGACACCGGGGAGCTGTTTTTT.

The V call is TRBV15, the J call TRBJ2-7, with no clear D. Germline CDR1 reads LNHNV; CDR2 reads YYDKDF (reference sequence). V lost 0 bases, J lost 2 bases, and 5 bases lay in between. This CDR3 is built from 13 residues. CDR3 sequence reads: CATSRDVPYEQYF. The CDR3 DNA reads TGTGCCACCAGCAGAGATGTGCCCTACGAGCAGTACTTC.

The chain joins TRBV10-1 to TRBJ2-1, with TRBD2 matching 7 bases. Germline CDR1 is WNHNN and CDR2 is SYGVQD (reference sequence). J lost 0 bases, V lost 4 bases, and 3 bases had no gene match. The CDR3 is made up of 15 amino acids. The DNA of the CDR3 is TGCGCCAGCAGTGCGCGGGGGAGCTCCTACAATGAGCAGTTCTTC. Protein product: CASSARGSSYNEQFF.

V is TRBV9 and J is TRBJ2-3; D uncertain. The CDR3 is made up of 15 amino acids. In germline, CDR1 is SGDLS, CDR2 YYNGEE. The V end was cut by 0 bases, the J end by 2 bases, with 10 bases between. The CDR3 DNA reads TGTGCCAGCAGCGTAGCGGCCCGGTTCACAGATACGCAGTATTTT. This codes for CASSVAARFTDTQYF. Combining the CDR3 with reference TRBV9 and TRBJ2-3 gives the whole variable domain DSGVTQTPKHLITATGQRVTLRCSPRSGDLSVYWYQQSLDQGLQFLIQYYNGEERAKGNILERFSAQQFPDLHSELNLSSLELGDSALYFCASSVAARFTDTQYFGPGTRLTVL.

The CDR3, as DNA: TGTGCCAGCACCTCGGGCGATCTTGGCAGCTACGAGCAGTACTTC. Translated: CASTSGDLGSYEQYF. The gene calls are TRBV6-1 and TRBJ2-7, with D unclear. Trimming shortened V by 7 bases and J by 3 bases, and 19 bases separated the two germline ends. Germline V CDR1 and CDR2: MNHNS, SASEGT. The CDR3 contains 15 residues.

The rearrangement links TRBV10-3 to TRBJ2-3; D gene uncertain. From germline, CDR1 is ENHRY and CDR2 SYGVKD. The CDR3 is 13 amino acids. Trimming cost V 10 bases and J 2 bases, with 13 bases left between them. This CDR3 is CATRSVTTDTQYF. The CDR3 DNA reads TGTGCCACCCGGTCTGTGACCACAGATACGCAGTATTTT.

The chain carries TRBV7-8 and TRBJ2-7; D might be TRBD2 (6 bases). V lost 1 base and J 2 bases, leaving 6 bases between the germline ends. The CDR3 is 13 amino acids. From germline, CDR1 is SGHVS and CDR2 FQNEAQ. CDR3 in DNA: TGTGCCAGCAGCTTAGTAGCGGCCTACGAGCAGTACTTC. Translation: CASSLVAAYEQYF.

The chain uses TRBV6-1 and TRBJ1-1; tentative D call: TRBD1 (6 bases). The CDR3 is 14 amino acids. Trimming took off 10 bases at V and 5 bases at J, with 20 bases between the two ends. The germline gives CDR1 MNHNS, CDR2 SASEGT. CDR3 sequence (DNA): TGTGCCATCTCCCTTTACAGGGTGGGGACTGAAGCTTTCTTT. Translated, it gives CAISLYRVGTEAFF.

The J gene is TRBJ1-2, the V gene TRBV5-1; D remains ambiguous. The CDR3 contains 16 residues. Germline V gene sequence: CDR1 SGHRS, CDR2 YFSETQ. The V end lost 0 bases, the J end lost 2 bases, and 14 bases lay between the germline ends. The CDR3 sequence: CASSLGLHEQNYGYTF. DNA of the CDR3: TGCGCCAGCAGCTTGGGGTTGCACGAACAGAACTATGGCTACACCTTC.

Regarding this clone: At the DNA level, this CDR3 is encoded by other sequences in the same sample as well. The V and J genes are TRBV14 and TRBJ2-1, with D maybe TRBD1 (6 bases). The CDR3 covers 15 residues. Germline loops: CDR1 SGHDN, CDR2 FVKESK. V lost 1 base and J lost 4, with 11 bases in between. The CDR3 loop reads CASSQVAGAYNEQFF. The CDR3 region has the DNA TGTGCCAGCAGCCAAGTGGCAGGGGCTTACAATGAGCAGTTCTTC.

V and J are TRBV7-2 and TRBJ2-1; 7 nucleotides align to TRBD2. Germline-derived CDR1 and CDR2 are SGHTA and FQGNSA. This CDR3 has 17 amino acids. The trim removed 5 bases at V and 5 bases at J, leaving 15 bases unmatched. DNA of the CDR3: TGTGCCAGCAGCCCTACCCTTCAGCGGGATACTGACAATGAGCAGTTCTTC. Protein product: CASSPTLQRDTDNEQFF.

J is TRBJ1-3 and V is TRBV5-1; 8 positions match TRBD1. V shed 3 bases, J shed 3 bases, and the junction held 5 bases outside the gene matches. Germline loops: CDR1 SGHRS, CDR2 YFSETQ. The CDR3 runs 15 residues. In DNA, the CDR3 is TGCGCCAGCAGCTCAACGACAGGGGATGGAAACACCATATATTTT. It yields the protein CASSSTTGDGNTIYF.

J is TRBJ2-1 and V is TRBV5-1, with 8 bases that match TRBD2. Germline V gives CDR1 SGHRS, CDR2 YFSETQ. After removal of 2 bases from V and 8 bases from J, the junction contained 18 bases not matched to a gene. The CDR3 sequence is 18 residues long. In DNA, the CDR3 is TGCGCCAGCAGCTTTCACCCCTCGGATAGCGGGATTCCCGATGAGCAGTTCTTC. This codes for CASSFHPSDSGIPDEQFF.

For this clone: Different DNA sequences within this sample yield the same CDR3. CDR3: CASSLEGGNEQFF. The CDR3 DNA sequence: TGCGCCAGCAGCTTGGAAGGGGGCAATGAGCAGTTCTTC. The V gene is TRBV5-1, the J gene TRBJ2-1; D might be TRBD1 (6 bases). V was shortened by 0 bases and J by 6 bases, with 7 bases between the two germline ends. CDR1 is SGHRS and CDR2 is YFSETQ in the germline V gene. The CDR3 length is 13 residues.

The chain recombines TRBV5-1 with TRBJ1-3, with 7 bases that match TRBD1. The CDR3 contains 14 residues. The V segment lost 4 bases and the J segment 5 bases; nucleotides outside the gene matches: 6. Germline assignment: CDR1 SGHRS and CDR2 YFSETQ. CDR3 amino acids: CASSPTGVRNTIYF. CDR3 DNA: TGCGCCAGCAGCCCCACAGGGGTTAGAAACACCATATATTTT. Based on the CDR3 plus reference TRBV5-1 and TRBJ1-3, the full variable domain is KAGVTQTPRYLIKTRGQQVTLSCSPISGHRSVSWYQQTPGQGLQFLFEYFSETQRNKGNFPGRFSGRQFSNSRSEMNVSTLELGDSALYLCASSPTGVRNTIYFGEGSWLTVV.

The chain employs TRBV28 and TRBJ2-2, with 10 bases lining up with TRBD2. Germline CDR1 is MDHEN and CDR2 is SYDVKM. The CDR3 runs 15 residues. V dropped 7 bases and J dropped 5; count of bases not matched to a gene: 7. The CDR3 is CASNRALAGTGELFF. The CDR3 DNA is TGTGCCAGCAATAGGGCACTAGCGGGAACCGGGGAGCTGTTTTTT. The entire variable domain, with the rest obtained from reference TRBV28 and TRBJ2-2, is as follows: DVKVTQSSRYLVKRTGEKVFLECVQDMDHENMFWYRQDPGLGLRLIYFSYDVKMKEKGDIPEGYSVSREKKERFSLILESASTNQTSMYLCASNRALAGTGELFFGEGSRLTVL.

The CDR3, as DNA: TGTGCCAGCAGCAAAGGGGGGGTAACGGAGACCCAGTACTTC. Residues: CASSKGGVTETQYF. This chain joins TRBV11-3 and TRBJ2-5, with a possible D match to TRBD2 (7 bases). The germline V and J ends were trimmed by 5 bases and 5 bases, with 15 bases remaining between them. Germline loops: CDR1 SGHNT, CDR2 YENEEA. This CDR3 has 14 amino acids.

V and J are TRBV10-1 and TRBJ2-5; maybe TRBD1 (6 bases). V was pared by 3 bases and J by 5 bases, with 16 bases between. The CDR3 spans 15 residues. The germline V gene has CDR1 WNHNN and CDR2 SYGVQD (reference sequence). CDR3 loop: CASSDGRGRRETQYF. DNA of the CDR3: TGCGCCAGCAGTGATGGCAGGGGAAGGCGGGAGACCCAGTACTTC.

This chain connects TRBV5-4 to TRBJ1-2, with no clear D. The CDR3 sequence is 13 residues long. V was pared by 4 bases and J by 4 bases, with 11 bases between. Germline CDR1 and CDR2: SGHNT and YYREEE (reference sequence). DNA for the CDR3: TGTGCCAGCAGCGCGGACGGCTCCTATGGCTACACCTTC. It yields the protein CASSADGSYGYTF. The whole variable domain, filled in from reference TRBV5-4 and TRBJ1-2, reads ETGVTQSPTHLIKTRGQQVTLRCSSQSGHNTVSWYQQALGQGPQFIFQYYREEENGRGNFPPRFSGLQFPNYSSELNVNALELDDSALYLCASSADGSYGYTFGSGTRLTVV.

V and J are TRBV5-1 and TRBJ2-5, with D possibly matching TRBD1 (6 bases). The germline V and J ends were trimmed by 2 bases and 3 bases, with 11 bases remaining between them. The CDR3 runs to 14 residues. Germline values: CDR1 SGHRS, CDR2 YFSETQ. In nucleotides, the CDR3 is TGCGCCAGCAGCTTCGTGCCAGGGGAAGAGACCCAGTACTTC. The encoded protein is CASSFVPGEETQYF.

The V gene is TRBV18, the J gene TRBJ2-3; D might be TRBD1 (5 bases). Trimming shortened V by 6 bases and J by 0 bases, and 13 bases separated the two germline ends. Germline values: CDR1 KGHSH, CDR2 LQKENI. This CDR3 region has 15 residues. The CDR3 DNA follows: TGTGCCAGCTCTATGGGGCAGACCAGCACAGATACGCAGTATTTT. Translation: CASSMGQTSTDTQYF. Combining the CDR3 with reference TRBV18 and TRBJ2-3 gives the whole variable domain NAGVMQNPRHLVRRRGQEARLRCSPMKGHSHVYWYRQLPEEGLKFMVYLQKENIIDESGMPKERFSAEFPKEGPSILRIQQVVRGDSAAYFCASSMGQTSTDTQYFGPGTRLTVL.

V gene TRBV7-2 combines with J gene TRBJ1-3; D possibly corresponds to TRBD1 (5 bases). Trimming shortened V by 5 bases and J by 0 bases, and 14 bases separated the two germline ends. The CDR3 is 16 residues long. Germline-derived CDR1 and CDR2 are SGHTA and FQGNSA. DNA of the CDR3: TGTGCCAGCAGCCGACGGGGGACGCCCTCTGGAAACACCATATATTTT. Protein: CASSRRGTPSGNTIYF.

The chain couples TRBV11-2 to TRBJ2-2; 10 bases are shared with TRBD1. Germline lookup yields CDR1 SGHAT and CDR2 FQNNGV. The CDR3 loop spans 19 amino acids. The trim removed 7 bases at V and 2 bases at J, leaving 16 bases unmatched. CDR3 loop: CASTKLGPGQGTNTGELFF. The CDR3 region has the DNA TGTGCCAGCACCAAGTTGGGGCCGGGACAGGGGACCAACACCGGGGAGCTGTTTTTT.

The chain couples TRBV7-2 to TRBJ1-5, with D unclear. Germline CDR1 reads SGHTA; CDR2 reads FQGNSA. CDR3 length: 13 amino acids. V lost 3 bases and J lost 5, with 8 bases in between. The CDR3 bases are TGTGCCAGCAGCTTGGCCCGCCATCAGCCCCAGCATTTT. It encodes CASSLARHQPQHF.

The chain combines TRBV19 with TRBJ1-2; 9 bases match TRBD1. CDR1 LNHDA and CDR2 SQIVND come from the germline V gene (reference sequence). V shed 4 bases and J 4 bases; nucleotides not matched to a gene: 7. The CDR3 runs 15 residues. CDR3 sequence reads: CASSTQGASSYGYTF. CDR3 DNA: TGTGCCAGTAGTACACAGGGGGCTAGCTCCTATGGCTACACCTTC.

The chain uses TRBV28 and TRBJ1-1; D gene uncertain. This CDR3 has 14 amino acids. In germline, CDR1 is MDHEN, CDR2 SYDVKM. V was clipped by 0 bases and J by 5 bases, with 10 bases between them. CDR3 coding DNA: TGTGCCAGCAGTTTATGGAGGGAAATAACTGAAGCTTTCTTT. Its translation: CASSLWREITEAFF. Filled out from reference TRBV28 and TRBJ1-1, the complete variable domain reads DVKVTQSSRYLVKRTGEKVFLECVQDMDHENMFWYRQDPGLGLRLIYFSYDVKMKEKGDIPEGYSVSREKKERFSLILESASTNQTSMYLCASSLWREITEAFFGQGTRLTVV.

This chain uses TRBV4-1 with TRBJ2-5; 8 bases match TRBD2. The DNA end is more similar to TRBJ2-7, so the J call may be wrong. The CDR3 length is 18 residues. Per the germline V gene, CDR1 is MGHRA and CDR2 is YSYEKL. As DNA, the CDR3 is TGCGCCAGCAGCCAAGATCCCCCGGCTAGCGGGCTGTACTACGAGCAGTACTTC. It codes for CASSQDPPASGLYYEQYF.